The entry below gives a single T cell receptor beta chain sequence along with its context. The clone's antigen remains unknown. It has no much larger one-base neighbor in the sample; base qualities were not kept. The entry originates in a study of blood T cell repertoires in COVID-19 (TCRdb year 2020). At the level of the whole study: Samples from collaborators originated in the United States, Italy and Spain and spanned both the acute and convalescent phases of COVID-19. The repertoires were made available in a free public database intended to serve as a resource for research on the immune response to SARS-CoV-2. HLA class I and class II types, where available, came from metadata supplied by the sample provider rather than from assay-based typing. Nearly every sample came with metadata listing a de-identified subject ID, COVID-19 status, age in years and sex. The samples were drawn from two sources: the first 160 participants of the ongoing ImmuneRACE study, and 1,000 to 1,500 subjects contributed by 6 global collaborators. Subjects who had been exposed to COVID-19, were actively infected with it, or had recovered from it provided the deeply sampled blood TCRbeta repertoires that made up the dataset. The prospective study material was composed of cDNA or gDNA derived from T cells, B-cell-depleted T cells, or PBMCs.

TCRbeta CDR3 regions were amplified from genomic DNA using the immunoSEQ Assay, a bias-controlled multiplex PCR. For the original study's pipeline: The number of nucleated cells in each sample was estimated from the amplification of reference gene primers within the assay. To quantify the absolute abundance of each unique TCRbeta CDR3 rearrangement, sequence reads were collapsed and filtered. For each sample, productive Simpson clonality was calculated as the square root of Simpson's diversity index across productive rearrangements. Drawn from immuneACCESS, this table holds only the in-frame rearrangements with V and J called that TCRdb kept. Clones are partly lost; checked studies trace under half to an unresolved V gene and leave the rest unexplained. V and J calls and clone size come straight from that table; D and trimming were deduced from the DNA. The table for this sample lists roughly 130,000 clones; approximately 84% of them were counted only once. The ten most abundant clones make up around 3.2% of the sample.

Broader findings and caveats from the paper: Clinical and demographic metadata were provided uncurated, with the amount varying by source and participant.

Enrolling through a virtual design, the prospective study's participants ranged in age from roughly 18 to 89 years and lived across approximately 25 United States geographic areas. In the prospective study, participants were assigned to cohorts based on the clinical history participants reported in a screening survey and a study questionnaire. In the prospective study, whole blood, serum and a nasopharyngeal or oropharyngeal swab were collected from each participant by mobile phlebotomists. Participants in the prospective study had the option to provide additional blood draws and questionnaires over an approximately 2-month period. Blood samples from the prospective study were shipped frozen or at room temperature prior to DNA extraction. According to the germline V gene, CDR1 reads SQVTM and CDR2 reads ANQGSEA. Compared with germline, V lacks 4 bases and J lacks 0 bases; bases without a gene match: 0. The CDR3 starts with the cysteine, ends with the phenylalanine, and has 12 residues. Only the CDR3 portion is preserved as DNA: 36 bases, with reading frame beginning at the first base.

Rearrangement joined TRBV29-1 to TRBJ2-7; 7 of the junction bases match TRBD2. Material for sequencing was PBMCs or T cells enriched from blood (not recorded which). The TCR was taken from a woman aged 50 to 60 with acute COVID-19. CDR3 region: CSVGTSSYEQYF. The DNA is as follows: TGCAGCGTTGGGACTAGCTCCTACGAGCAGTACTTC.